This T cell receptor beta chain was sequenced during a study of shared clonotypes between healthy human individuals. General study points: Compared with memory subsets, naive subsets generally had larger estimated richness. Shared clonotypes: about 5.3% naive CD4, around 3.4% naive CD8, 2.3% memory CD4, more than 0.3% memory CD8. Non-shared clonotypes displayed generation probabilities falling below those of clonotypes present in all four donors.

Germline values: CDR1 SEHNR, CDR2 FQNEAQ (reference sequence). This CDR3 region has 13 residues. The V and J ends lost 2 bases and 6 bases respectively, with 10 bases between them. Each PCR replicate from the sorted subsets contained 150 to 250 ng DNA, which is 25,000 to 30,000 T cell genomes. TCRdb's table, derived via immunoSEQ multiplex PCR, lists solely in-frame clones and lacks some. There are 780,000 or so clones in the sample; around 70% occur only once, and less than 2% lies in the top ten. Remarks on this clone: The antigen is unknown.

The receptor was isolated from a woman aged 25 to 39 in good health. This chain connects TRBV7-9 to TRBJ2-5; D gene uncertain. Sequencing was performed on memory CD4+ T cells sorted from blood. Subset indicated: CD45RA-negative fraction. The CDR3 DNA sequence: TGTGCCAGCAGCTTAAATGAGTTGCAGACCCAGTACTTC. Residues: CASSLNELQTQYF.